This T cell receptor (beta chain) came from a study of T cells after yellow fever vaccination. Whole-study findings and limits: On re-exposure, the response was weaker but peaked faster, at day 5 versus 15.

This clonotype was detected only once. Antigen unknown. TCRdb passed the 5' RACE reads through MiXCR, listing each CDR3 protein once. The table records about 580,000 distinct CDR3 sequences, roughly a sixth of them present only once. Germline CDR1 is LGHDT and CDR2 is YNNKEL (reference sequence). J lost 2 bases, V lost 4 bases, and 6 bases had no gene match. This CDR3 is 16 amino acids long. Sequences were derived from PBMCs, sampled around 5 days after the first yellow fever vaccination. The origin of this receptor is a young man who received the YFV17D yellow fever vaccine. The chain employs TRBV3-1 and TRBJ2-7; 12 bases align to TRBD2. CDR3 region: CASSRPLAGGPYEQYF. DNA for the CDR3: TGTGCCAGCAGCCGGCCGCTAGCGGGGGGGCCCTACGAGCAGTACTTC.